Presented here are 5 T cell receptor beta chains from one specimen sequenced in a study of T cell clonotyping in hematopoietic cell transplantation. Clones were sequenced by immunoSEQ multiplex PCR, and TCRdb holds only the in-frame ones, with some missing. There are tens of thousands of clones in the sample; 95% occur only once, and nearly 0.95% lies in the top ten. The specimen sequenced was peripheral blood mononuclear cells. The receptors here all came from a man aged 25 to 45 in good health. Some clones in this sample may be carry-over from other donors' samples.

The V call is TRBV27, the J call TRBJ1-1; D uncertain. CDR1 is MNHEY and CDR2 is SMNVEV in the germline V gene (reference sequence). There are 14 residues in the CDR3. With 5 bases removed from V and 0 bases from J, the gap between germline ends came to 10 bases. The CDR3 loop reads CASSPLLMNTEAFF. Written as DNA, the CDR3 is TGTGCCAGCAGTCCCCTCCTAATGAACACTGAAGCTTTCTTT.

This chain joins TRBV5-4 and TRBJ2-3, with TRBD2 identical over 9 bases. With 3 bases clipped from V and 5 bases from J, the junction kept 10 bases outside the gene matches. The germline gives CDR1 SGHNT, CDR2 YYREEE (reference sequence). The length of the CDR3 is 16 residues. The CDR3 spells CASSYGLARGEDTQYF. CDR3 DNA: TGTGCCAGCAGCTATGGACTAGCGCGAGGGGAAGATACGCAGTATTTT.

This rearrangement joins TRBV11-3 to TRBJ1-2, with D tentatively TRBD1 (6 bases). The CDR3 totals 14 residues. V lost 3 bases, J lost 2 bases, and 10 bases lay in between. Germline V CDR1 and CDR2: SGHNT, YENEEA. The DNA for the CDR3 is TGTGCCAGCAGCTTGTTTGGACAGAACTATGGCTACACCTTC. This translates into CASSLFGQNYGYTF.

This chain uses TRBV2 with TRBJ2-7; no definite D call. V lost 4 bases to trimming and J lost 2 bases, with 21 bases between them. Germline V gene lookup returns CDR1 SNHLY and CDR2 FYNNEI. The CDR3 totals 17 residues. CDR3 DNA: TGTGCCAGCAGTGGATTTAACGGGTGGCCGTTTACCTACGAGCAGTACTTC. Residues: CASSGFNGWPFTYEQYF.

V and J are TRBV6-1 and TRBJ2-7, with TRBD1 matching 7 bases. V gave up 4 bases and J gave up 7 bases; unmatched junction bases: 10. CDR1 and CDR2 from the germline V gene are MNHNS and SASEGT. The CDR3 totals 14 residues. In nucleotides, the CDR3 is TGTGCCAGCAGTGGATGGGGACAGTCTTGGGAGCAGTACTTC. Its protein product is CASSGWGQSWEQYF.